The 5 T cell receptor beta chains below were found in one sample sequenced in a study of read filtering for tumor transcriptome and immune sequencing. From about 400 ng of RNA, a library with molecular barcoded alpha/delta and beta/gamma adaptors was made. TCRdb re-derived calls from the reads in MiXCR, one entry per CDR3 protein. The top ten hold roughly 11% of the sample, which has over 90,000 distinct CDR3 sequences, approximately 21% seen once. What was sequenced was a population of CD138-negative cells sorted from bone marrow. The receptors shown here come from a donor aged 40 or older with multiple myeloma.

This clonotype has a count of ten or more. CDR3 in amino acids: CSVVIGGGGEQYF. In nucleotides, the CDR3 is TGCAGCGTTGTAATTGGCGGGGGTGGCGAGCAGTACTTC. The gene calls are TRBV29-1 and TRBJ2-7, with TRBD2 matching over 7 bases. The length of the CDR3 is 13 residues. Germline-derived CDR1 and CDR2 are SQVTM and ANQGSEA. Unmatched junction bases numbered 9, after V lost 4 bases and J lost 6 bases.

This clonotype has at least ten counts. V usage is TRBV12-3 or TRBV12-4 and J usage is TRBJ1-1; D remains ambiguous. The ends were cut back, 5 bases at V and 5 bases at J, with 9 bases in the middle. This CDR3 comprises 12 residues. The CDR3: CASSRYGTEAFF. CDR3 DNA: TGTGCCAGCAGTCGTTACGGGACTGAAGCTTTCTTT.

The table lists this clonotype with many counts. V and J are TRBV12-3 or TRBV12-4 and TRBJ2-1; unclear D gene. V was shortened by 3 bases and J by 0 bases, with 6 bases between the two germline ends. The CDR3 has 14 amino acids. This chain's CDR3 is CASSFDNSYNEQFF. The DNA for the CDR3 is TGTGCCAGCAGTTTCGACAACTCCTACAATGAGCAGTTCTTC.

In its sample, this clonotype was seen a few times. The chain joins TRBV20-1 to TRBJ1-1, with D possibly being TRBD1 (6 bases). Trimming pared 7 bases from V and 1 base from J, leaving 10 bases between. The CDR3 is 12 residues long. Per germline, CDR1 DFQATT and CDR2 SNEGSKA (reference sequence). The CDR3 region has the DNA TGCAGTGTCTCGGGGGCGAACACTGAAGCTTTCTTT. Translating it yields CSVSGANTEAFF.

This clonotype was detected ten times or more. V and J are TRBV6-5 and TRBJ2-7; 8 bases are shared with TRBD2. V trimming: 6 bases; J trimming: 1 base; junction bases outside the gene matches: 8. The CDR3 has 15 residues. Germline V lookup: CDR1 MNHEY, CDR2 SVGAGI. The CDR3 reads CASRPPGGGSYEQYF. CDR3 sequence (DNA): TGTGCCAGCAGACCCCCGGGGGGGGGTTCCTACGAGCAGTACTTC.